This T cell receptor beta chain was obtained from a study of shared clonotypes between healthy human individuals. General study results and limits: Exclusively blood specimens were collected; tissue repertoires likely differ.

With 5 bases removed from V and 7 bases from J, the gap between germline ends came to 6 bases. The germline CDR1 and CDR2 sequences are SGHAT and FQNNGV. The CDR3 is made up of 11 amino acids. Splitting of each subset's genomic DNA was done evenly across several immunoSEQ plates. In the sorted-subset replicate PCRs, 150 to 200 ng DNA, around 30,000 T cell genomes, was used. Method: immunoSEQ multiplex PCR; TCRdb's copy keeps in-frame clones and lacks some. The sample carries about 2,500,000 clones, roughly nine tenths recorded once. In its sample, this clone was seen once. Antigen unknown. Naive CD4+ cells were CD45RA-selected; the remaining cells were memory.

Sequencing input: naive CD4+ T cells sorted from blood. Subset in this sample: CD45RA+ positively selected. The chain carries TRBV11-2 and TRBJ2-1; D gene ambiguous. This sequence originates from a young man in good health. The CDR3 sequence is CASSSLNEQFF. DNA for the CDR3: TGTGCCAGCAGCAGCTTGAATGAGCAGTTCTTC.